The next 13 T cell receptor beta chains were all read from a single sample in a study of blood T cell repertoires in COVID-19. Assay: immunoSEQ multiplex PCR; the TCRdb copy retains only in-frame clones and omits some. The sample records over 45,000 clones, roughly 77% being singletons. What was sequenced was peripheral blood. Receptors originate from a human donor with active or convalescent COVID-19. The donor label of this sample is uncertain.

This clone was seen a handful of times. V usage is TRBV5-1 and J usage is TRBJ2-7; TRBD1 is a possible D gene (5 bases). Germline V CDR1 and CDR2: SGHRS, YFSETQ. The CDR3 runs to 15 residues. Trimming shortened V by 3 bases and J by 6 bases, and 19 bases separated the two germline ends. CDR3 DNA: TGCGCCAGCAGCTCGACAATGTCTCAGGGTAGCGAGCAGTACTTC. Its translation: CASSSTMSQGSEQYF.

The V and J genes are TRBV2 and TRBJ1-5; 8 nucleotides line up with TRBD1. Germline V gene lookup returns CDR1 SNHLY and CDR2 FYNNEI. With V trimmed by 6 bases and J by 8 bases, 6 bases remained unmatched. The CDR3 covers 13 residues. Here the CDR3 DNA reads TGTGCCAGCAGCTCAGGGGGCCGGGAGCCCCAGCATTTT. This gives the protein CASSSGGREPQHF.

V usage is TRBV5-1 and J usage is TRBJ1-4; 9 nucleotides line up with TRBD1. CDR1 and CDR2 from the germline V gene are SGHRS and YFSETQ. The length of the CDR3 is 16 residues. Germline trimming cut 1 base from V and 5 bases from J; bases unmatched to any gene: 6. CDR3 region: CASSLPRGQGNEKLFF. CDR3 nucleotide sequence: TGCGCCAGCAGCTTGCCCAGGGGACAGGGAAATGAAAAACTGTTTTTT.

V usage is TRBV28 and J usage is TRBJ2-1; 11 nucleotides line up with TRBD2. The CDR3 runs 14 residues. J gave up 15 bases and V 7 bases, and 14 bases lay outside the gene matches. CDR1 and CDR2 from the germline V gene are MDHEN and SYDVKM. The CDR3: CASIFVGSGRAPFF. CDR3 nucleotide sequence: TGTGCCAGCATCTTTGTCGGTAGCGGGAGGGCCCCGTTCTTC.

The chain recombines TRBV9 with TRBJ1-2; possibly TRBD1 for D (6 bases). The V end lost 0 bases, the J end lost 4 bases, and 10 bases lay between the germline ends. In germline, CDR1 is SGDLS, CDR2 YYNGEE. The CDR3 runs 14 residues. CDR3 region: CASSVDGGPYGYTF. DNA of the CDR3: TGTGCCAGCAGCGTAGACGGGGGGCCCTATGGCTACACCTTC. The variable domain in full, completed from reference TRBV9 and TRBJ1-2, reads DSGVTQTPKHLITATGQRVTLRCSPRSGDLSVYWYQQSLDQGLQFLIQYYNGEERAKGNILERFSAQQFPDLHSELNLSSLELGDSALYFCASSVDGGPYGYTFGSGTRLTVV.

This CDR3 reads CASSPTAGADREYF. The CDR3 nucleotides are TGTGCCAGCTCACCGACAGCGGGAGCGGATAGGGAGTACTTC. The rearrangement links TRBV18 to TRBJ2-7; 8 bases fit TRBD2. After removal of 3 bases from V and 11 bases from J, the junction contained 12 bases not matched to a gene. The CDR3 has 14 amino acids. Germline CDR1 KGHSH, CDR2 LQKENI.

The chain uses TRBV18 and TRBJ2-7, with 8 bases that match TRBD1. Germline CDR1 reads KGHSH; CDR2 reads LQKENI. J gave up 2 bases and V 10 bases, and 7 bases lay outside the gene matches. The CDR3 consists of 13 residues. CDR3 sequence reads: CATHGQGTYEQYF. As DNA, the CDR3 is TGTGCCACTCACGGACAGGGTACCTACGAGCAGTACTTC. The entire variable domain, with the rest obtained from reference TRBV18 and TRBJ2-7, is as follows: NAGVMQNPRHLVRRRGQEARLRCSPMKGHSHVYWYRQLPEEGLKFMVYLQKENIIDESGMPKERFSAEFPKEGPSILRIQQVVRGDSAAYFCATHGQGTYEQYFGPGTRLTVT.

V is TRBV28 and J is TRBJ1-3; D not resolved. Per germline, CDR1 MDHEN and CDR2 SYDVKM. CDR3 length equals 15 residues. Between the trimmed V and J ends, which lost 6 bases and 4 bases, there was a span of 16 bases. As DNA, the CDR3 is TGTGCCAGCAGCCGTACGGACTTACTAGGAAACACCATATATTTT. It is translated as CASSRTDLLGNTIYF.

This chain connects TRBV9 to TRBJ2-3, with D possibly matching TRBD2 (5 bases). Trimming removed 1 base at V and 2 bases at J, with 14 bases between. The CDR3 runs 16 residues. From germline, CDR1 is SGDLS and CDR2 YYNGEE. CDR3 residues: CASSVSPQRPTDTQYF. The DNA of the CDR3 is TGTGCCAGCAGCGTAAGTCCCCAGCGGCCCACAGATACGCAGTATTTT.

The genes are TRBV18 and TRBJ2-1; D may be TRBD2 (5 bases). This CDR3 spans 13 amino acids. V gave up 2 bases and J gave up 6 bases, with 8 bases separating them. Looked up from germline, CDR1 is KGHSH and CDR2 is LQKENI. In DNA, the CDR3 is TGTGCCAGCTCACCAGGGAGCACCAATGAGCAGTTCTTC. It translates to CASSPGSTNEQFF. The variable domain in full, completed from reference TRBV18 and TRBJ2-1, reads NAGVMQNPRHLVRRRGQEARLRCSPMKGHSHVYWYRQLPEEGLKFMVYLQKENIIDESGMPKERFSAEFPKEGPSILRIQQVVRGDSAAYFCASSPGSTNEQFFGPGTRLTVL.

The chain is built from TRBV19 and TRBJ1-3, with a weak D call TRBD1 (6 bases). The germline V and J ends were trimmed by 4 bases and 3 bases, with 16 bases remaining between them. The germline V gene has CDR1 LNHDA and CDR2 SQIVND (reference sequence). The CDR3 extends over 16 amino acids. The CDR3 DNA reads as TGTGCCAGTAGTACCCCCTCAGGGGCGTATGGAAACACCATATATTTT. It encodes CASSTPSGAYGNTIYF.

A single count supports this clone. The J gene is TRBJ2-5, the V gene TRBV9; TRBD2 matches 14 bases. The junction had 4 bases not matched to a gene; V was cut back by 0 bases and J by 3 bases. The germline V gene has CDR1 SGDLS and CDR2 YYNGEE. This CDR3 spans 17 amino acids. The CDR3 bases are TGTGCCAGCAGCGTAGGTCTGACTAGCGGGAGGGAAGAGACCCAGTACTTC. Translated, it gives CASSVGLTSGREETQYF.

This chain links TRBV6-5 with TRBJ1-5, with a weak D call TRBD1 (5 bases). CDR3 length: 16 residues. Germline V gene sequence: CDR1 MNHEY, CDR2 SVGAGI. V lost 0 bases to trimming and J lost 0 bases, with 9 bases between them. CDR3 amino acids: CASSYSLGDSNQPQHF. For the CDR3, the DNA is TGTGCCAGCAGTTACTCGCTAGGGGATAGCAATCAGCCCCAGCATTTT.